What follows are 10 T cell receptor beta chains derived from one specimen sequenced in a study of blood T cell repertoires in COVID-19. Repertoires were generated with immunoSEQ multiplex PCR, while TCRdb's copy carries only in-frame clones and drops some. The table shows about 110,000 clones, with roughly four fifths occurring only once. The sequenced sample consisted of peripheral blood. The receptors originated from a man between 70 and 80 years old with active or convalescent COVID-19.

The chain has TRBV6-5 and TRBJ1-4; D is unresolved. V dropped 5 bases and J dropped 4 bases, with 2 bases sitting between them. Germline loops: CDR1 MNHEY, CDR2 SVGAGI. There are 11 residues in the CDR3. The CDR3 loop is CASSRNEKLFF. CDR3 bases: TGTGCCAGCAGTCGTAATGAAAAACTGTTTTTT.

This chain connects TRBV21-1 to TRBJ1-3. TRBV21-1 is termed a pseudogene. There are 12 residues in the CDR3. CDR3 loop: CASSLAGNTIYF. CDR3 in DNA: TGTGCCAGCAGCCTTGCTGGAAACACCATATATTTT.

The chain has TRBV25-1 and TRBJ1-2; D unresolved. Germline CDR1 and CDR2: MGHDK and SYGVNS. The CDR3 length is 13 residues. V lost 3 bases and J 2 bases, leaving 7 bases between the germline ends. CDR3 in DNA: TGTGCCAGCAGTGATTTACAGAACTATGGCTACACCTTC. Protein product: CASSDLQNYGYTF.

V is TRBV5-1 and J is TRBJ2-2; 8 bases fit TRBD1. The CDR3 runs to 17 residues. Per the germline V gene, CDR1 is SGHRS and CDR2 is YFSETQ. V trimming: 4 bases; J trimming: 3 bases; junction bases outside the gene matches: 11. Written as DNA, the CDR3 is TGCGCCAGCAGCCTAGGCCCCCAGGGGGCAGACACCGGGGAGCTGTTTTTT. It codes for CASSLGPQGADTGELFF.

The count of this clone is one. This chain uses TRBV18 with TRBJ1-4; 9 nucleotides match TRBD1. CDR3 length: 13 amino acids. CDR1 and CDR2 (germline): KGHSH, LQKENI. J was trimmed by 6 bases and V by 8 bases; bases with no gene match: 4. CDR3 in amino acids: CASSRDRDEKLFF. In DNA, the CDR3 is TGTGCCAGCAGCCGGGACAGGGATGAAAAACTGTTTTTT.

CDR3 sequence: CASSLGGLNTEAFF. The CDR3 nucleotides read TGTGCCAGCAGCTTAGGGGGCCTGAACACTGAAGCTTTCTTT. V gene TRBV7-6 combines with J gene TRBJ1-1; tentatively, D is TRBD1 (5 bases). The ends were cut back, 1 base at V and 0 bases at J, with 6 bases in the middle. CDR1 SGHVS and CDR2 FNYEAQ come from the germline V gene. This CDR3 has 14 residues.

The chain joins TRBV5-1 to TRBJ2-3; 10 nucleotides align to TRBD2. This CDR3 region has 16 residues. Germline CDR1 reads SGHRS; CDR2 reads YFSETQ. J was trimmed by 2 bases and V by 4 bases; bases with no gene match: 7. CDR3 DNA: TGCGCCAGCAGCCTACCAGCGGGGGGGATCACAGATACGCAGTATTTT. Protein sequence: CASSLPAGGITDTQYF.

The chain recombines TRBV9 with TRBJ2-3, with D possibly TRBD2 on 6 matching bases. With 4 bases removed from V and 1 base from J, the gap between germline ends came to 16 bases. CDR1 and CDR2 (germline): SGDLS, YYNGEE. There are 16 residues in the CDR3. The CDR3 protein is CASSPRGVGGTDTQYF. The CDR3 DNA follows: TGTGCCAGCAGCCCCCGCGGGGTGGGGGGCACAGATACGCAGTATTTT.

The CDR3: CSFEQGGAKNIQYF. The CDR3 DNA sequence: TGCAGCTTCGAACAGGGGGGGGCCAAAAACATTCAGTACTTC. The V and J genes are TRBV29-1 and TRBJ2-4; D is perhaps TRBD1 (8 bases). This CDR3 has 14 residues. V shed 8 bases and J shed 1 base, with 15 bases lying between them. Germline CDR1 SQVTM, CDR2 ANQGSEA.

The chain is built from TRBV5-6 and TRBJ2-5; the D is unclear. The CDR3 runs 13 residues. V lost 1 base and J 1 base, leaving 5 bases between the germline ends. Per the germline V gene, CDR1 is SGHDT and CDR2 is YYEEEE. The CDR3 sequence is CASSLWPQETQYF. The DNA of the CDR3 is TGTGCCAGCAGCTTGTGGCCCCAAGAGACCCAGTACTTC.